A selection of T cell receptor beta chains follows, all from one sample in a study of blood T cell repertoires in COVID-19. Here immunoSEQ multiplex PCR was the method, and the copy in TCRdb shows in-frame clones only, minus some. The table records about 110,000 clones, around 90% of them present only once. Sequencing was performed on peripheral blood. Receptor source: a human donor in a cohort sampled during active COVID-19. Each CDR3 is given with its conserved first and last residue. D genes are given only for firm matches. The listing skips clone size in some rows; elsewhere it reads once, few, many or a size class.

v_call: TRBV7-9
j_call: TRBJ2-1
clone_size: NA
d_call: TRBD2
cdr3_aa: CASSLALAGIKSYNEQFF
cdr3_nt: TGTGCCAGCAGCTTAGCACTAGCGGGAATTAAGTCCTACAATGAGCAGTTCTTC

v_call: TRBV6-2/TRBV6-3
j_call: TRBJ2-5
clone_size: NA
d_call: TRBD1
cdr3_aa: CASSNNRGRETQYF
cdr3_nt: TGTGCCAGCAGTAACAACAGGGGGAGGGAGACCCAGTACTTC

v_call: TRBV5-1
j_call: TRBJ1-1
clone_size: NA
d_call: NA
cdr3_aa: CASSNARTDEAFF
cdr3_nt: TGCGCCAGCAGCAACGCCCGGACAGACGAAGCTTTCTTT

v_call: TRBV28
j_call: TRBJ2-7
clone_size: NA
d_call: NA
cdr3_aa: CASGTGLGGDEQYF
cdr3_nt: TGTGCCAGCGGAACAGGGTTAGGGGGTGACGAGCAGTACTTC

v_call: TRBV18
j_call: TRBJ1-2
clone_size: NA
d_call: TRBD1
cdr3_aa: CASSPGTGTYTNYGYTF
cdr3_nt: TGTGCCAGCTCACCCGGGACAGGGACCTATACTAACTATGGCTACACCTTC

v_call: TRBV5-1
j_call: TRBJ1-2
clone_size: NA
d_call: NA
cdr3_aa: CASSSAGAYGYTF
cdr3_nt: TGCGCCAGCAGCTCGGCGGGGGCCTATGGCTACACCTTC

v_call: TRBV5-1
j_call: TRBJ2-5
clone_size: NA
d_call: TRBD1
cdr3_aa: CASKTQGLQETQYF
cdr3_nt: TGCGCCAGCAAGACACAGGGGCTACAAGAGACCCAGTACTTC

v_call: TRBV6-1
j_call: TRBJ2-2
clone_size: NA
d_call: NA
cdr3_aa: CASSDRQSTNTGELFF
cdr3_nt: TGTGCCAGCAGTGATAGACAGTCCACTAACACCGGGGAGCTGTTTTTT

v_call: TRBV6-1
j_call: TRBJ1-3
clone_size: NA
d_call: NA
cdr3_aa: CASSEGVSGNTIYF
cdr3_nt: TGTGCCAGCAGTGAAGGCGTCTCTGGAAACACCATATATTTT

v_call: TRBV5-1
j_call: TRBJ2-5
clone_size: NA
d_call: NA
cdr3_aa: CASREVQETQYF
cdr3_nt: TGCGCCAGCAGGGAGGTTCAAGAGACCCAGTACTTC

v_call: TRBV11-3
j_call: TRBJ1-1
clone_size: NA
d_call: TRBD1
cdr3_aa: CASSLYRGRTEAFF
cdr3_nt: TGTGCCAGCAGCTTATACAGGGGGAGGACTGAAGCTTTCTTT

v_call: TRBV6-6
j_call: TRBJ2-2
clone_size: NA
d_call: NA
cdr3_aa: CASSYSRWTGELFF
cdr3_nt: TGTGCCAGCAGTTACTCGAGATGGACCGGGGAGCTGTTTTTT

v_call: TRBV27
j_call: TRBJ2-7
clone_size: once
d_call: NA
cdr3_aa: CASSPRHRVWGSYEQYF
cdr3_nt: TGTGCCAGCAGTCCCCGCCACAGGGTGTGGGGGTCCTACGAGCAGTACTTC

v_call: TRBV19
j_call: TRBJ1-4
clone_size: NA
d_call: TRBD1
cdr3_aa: CASRRTGLNEKLFF
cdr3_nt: TGTGCCAGTAGAAGGACAGGCCTTAATGAAAAACTGTTTTTT

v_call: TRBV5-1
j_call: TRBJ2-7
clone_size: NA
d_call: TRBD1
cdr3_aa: CASRDSRYEQYF
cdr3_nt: TGCGCCAGTCGGGACAGCCGCTACGAGCAGTACTTC

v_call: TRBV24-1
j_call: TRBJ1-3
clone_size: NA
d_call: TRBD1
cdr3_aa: CATSDSSLDRGAGNTIYF
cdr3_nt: TGTGCCACCAGTGATTCCAGCCTCGACAGGGGGGCTGGAAACACCATATATTTT

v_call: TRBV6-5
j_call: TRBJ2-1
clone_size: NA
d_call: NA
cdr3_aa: CASKSTGKGQQFF
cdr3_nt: TGTGCCAGCAAGTCAACAGGGAAGGGCCAGCAGTTCTTC

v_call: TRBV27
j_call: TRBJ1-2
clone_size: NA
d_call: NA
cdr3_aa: CASSRRGYGYTF
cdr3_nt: TGTGCCAGCAGCCGAAGGGGCTATGGCTACACCTTC

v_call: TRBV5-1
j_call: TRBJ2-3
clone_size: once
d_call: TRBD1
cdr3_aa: CASRTQGQISDTQYF
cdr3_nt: TGCGCCAGCCGGACCCAGGGACAGATCTCAGATACGCAGTATTTT

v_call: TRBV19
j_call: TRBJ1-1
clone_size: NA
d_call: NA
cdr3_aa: CASSPRGGFLTEAFF
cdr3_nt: TGTGCCAGTAGTCCCCGCGGGGGCTTTTTGACTGAAGCTTTCTTT

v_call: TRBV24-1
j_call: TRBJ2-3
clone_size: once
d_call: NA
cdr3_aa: CATSDSGSTDTQYF
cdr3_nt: TGTGCCACCAGTGATAGCGGGAGCACAGATACGCAGTATTTT

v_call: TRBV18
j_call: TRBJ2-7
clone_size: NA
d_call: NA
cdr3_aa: CASSPPLTYEQYF
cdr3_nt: TGTGCCAGCTCACCACCCCTAACCTACGAGCAGTACTTC